These 10 T cell receptor beta chains came from one sample sequenced in a study of cytomegalovirus exposure and HLA in healthy donors. The PCR employed 60 Vbeta primers together with 13 Jbeta primers. Libraries were prepared by immunoSEQ multiplex PCR; TCRdb keeps only in-frame clonotypes and omits some of them. The sample records around 70,000 clones, 70% to 85% being singletons. Sequenced material: PBMCs. The source is a human donor in good health.

The chain is built from TRBV4-1 and TRBJ2-5; unclear D gene. The tail of the sequence fits TRBJ2-7 better, so the J call may be wrong. Per germline, CDR1 MGHRA and CDR2 YSYEKL. The CDR3 spans 16 residues. The CDR3 loop reads CASSQVLDEIPHEQYF. CDR3 coding DNA: TGCGCCAGCAGCCAAGTCCTAGACGAGATTCCCCACGAGCAGTACTTC.

The chain employs TRBV19 and TRBJ1-1; 7 nucleotides match TRBD1. The CDR3 spans 14 residues. CDR1 and CDR2 (germline): LNHDA, SQIVND (reference sequence). The V gene end was trimmed by 8 bases and the J gene end by 2 bases; junction bases not matched to a gene: 8. The CDR3 region is CASGVGTVNTEAFF. In nucleotides, the CDR3 is TGTGCCAGTGGCGTTGGGACAGTTAACACTGAAGCTTTCTTT.

The count of this clone is one. The CDR3 spells CANRASGIREQYF. The CDR3 DNA reads as TGTGCCAACAGGGCTAGCGGGATAAGGGAGCAGTACTTC. The chain has TRBV6-5 and TRBJ2-7; 9 positions match TRBD2. The V segment lost 10 bases and the J segment 7 bases; nucleotides outside the gene matches: 11. CDR3 length: 13 amino acids. The germline V gene encodes CDR1 MNHEY and CDR2 SVGAGI.

The V call is TRBV6-5, the J call TRBJ2-5; no clear D gene. Trimming stripped 5 bases from V and 0 bases from J, with 13 bases between. The CDR3 runs to 15 residues. The V gene's germline CDR1 is MNHEY and CDR2 SVGAGI. The CDR3 DNA reads as TGTGCCAGCAGTAGGCCGGGTCATAACCAAGAGACCCAGTACTTC. Residues: CASSRPGHNQETQYF.

This chain joins TRBV6-1 and TRBJ2-3; 12 positions match TRBD2. The J segment lost 5 bases and the V segment lost 3 bases, leaving 3 bases of the junction unmatched. The CDR3 loop spans 15 amino acids. Germline CDR1 and CDR2: MNHNS and SASEGT. This CDR3 reads CASSERLAGVDTQYF. CDR3 sequence (DNA): TGTGCCAGCAGTGAGCGACTAGCGGGAGTAGATACGCAGTATTTT.

V is TRBV2 and J is TRBJ2-1; D might be TRBD1 (5 bases). CDR3 length: 17 amino acids. The germline V gene encodes CDR1 SNHLY and CDR2 FYNNEI. The V and J ends lost 1 base and 8 bases respectively, with 21 bases between them. CDR3 nucleotide sequence: TGTGCCAGCAGTGAAGGTAGATCGAGCCAGGGAATATATGAGCAGTTCTTC. Translating gives CASSEGRSSQGIYEQFF.

This chain uses TRBV7-6 with TRBJ2-7, with 9 bases aligning to TRBD1. Germline lookup yields CDR1 SGHVS and CDR2 FNYEAQ. V gave up 5 bases and J gave up 2 bases; unmatched junction bases: 4. This CDR3 region has 14 residues. CDR3 region: CASSPRDRAYEQYF. CDR3 DNA sequence: TGTGCCAGCAGCCCTCGGGACAGGGCCTACGAGCAGTACTTC. Full variable domain (missing parts from reference TRBV7-6 and TRBJ2-7): GAGVSQSPRYKVTKRGQDVALRCDPISGHVSLYWYRQALGQGPEFLTYFNYEAQQDKSGLPNDRFSAERPEGSISTLTIQRTEQRDSAMYRCASSPRDRAYEQYFGPGTRLTVT.

V usage is TRBV21-1 and J usage is TRBJ1-5; the table's D call of TRBD1 was not tested on the DNA. TRBV21-1 is a listed pseudogene. This CDR3 has 16 amino acids. CDR3 loop: CATRRTGASCNQPQHF. The DNA of the CDR3 is TGTGCCACCCGGCGGACAGGGGCAAGTTGCAATCAGCCCCAGCATTTT.

The CDR3 DNA is TGTGCCAGCAGCTCACTAGCGGGAGAAAAAACCGGGGAGCTGTTTTTT. Translating gives CASSSLAGEKTGELFF. J is TRBJ2-2 and V is TRBV5-6; TRBD2 matches at 11 bases. V lost 3 bases and J lost 5; bases outside the gene matches: 6. Germline CDR1 SGHDT, CDR2 YYEEEE. The CDR3 spans 16 residues.

Here the CDR3 reads CASRHEANFNEKLFF. The CDR3 DNA is TGCGCCAGCAGACATGAGGCTAATTTTAATGAAAAACTGTTTTTT. The V gene is TRBV5-1, the J gene TRBJ1-4; unclear D gene. The CDR3 totals 15 residues. The germline CDR1 and CDR2 sequences are SGHRS and YFSETQ. The V end lost 5 bases, the J end lost 4 bases, and 15 bases lay between the germline ends.